Only a few counts were recorded for the clone carrying this T cell receptor beta chain. The germline gives CDR1 MDHEN, CDR2 SYDVKM. This CDR3 is 15 amino acids long. Between the trimmed V and J ends, which lost 2 bases and 2 bases, there was a span of 10 bases. This specimen belongs to a study of blood T cell repertoires in COVID-19. Study as a whole: Samples of COVID-19 (acute and convalescent) were obtained from the United States, Italy and Spain. In each case, the material was cDNA or gDNA derived from T cells, B-cell-depleted T cells, or PBMCs.

In the source study's methods: Nucleated cell number was recorded as an estimate derived from reference gene primer amplification. TCRdb's table, derived via immunoSEQ multiplex PCR, lists solely in-frame clones and lacks some. That table supplies the V and J calls and clone size; D and trimming were determined from the DNA. Found here are under 75,000 clones, almost 90% of them singletons; the top ten hold around 18%. The source of this sequence is a woman of 80 years or more with active COVID-19. The sample taken for sequencing was peripheral blood. The V gene is TRBV28, the J gene TRBJ1-5; perhaps TRBD1 as D (6 bases). The CDR3 here is CASSLPPGGNQPQHF. CDR3 nucleotides: TGTGCCAGCAGTTTACCCCCAGGGGGCAATCAGCCCCAGCATTTT.